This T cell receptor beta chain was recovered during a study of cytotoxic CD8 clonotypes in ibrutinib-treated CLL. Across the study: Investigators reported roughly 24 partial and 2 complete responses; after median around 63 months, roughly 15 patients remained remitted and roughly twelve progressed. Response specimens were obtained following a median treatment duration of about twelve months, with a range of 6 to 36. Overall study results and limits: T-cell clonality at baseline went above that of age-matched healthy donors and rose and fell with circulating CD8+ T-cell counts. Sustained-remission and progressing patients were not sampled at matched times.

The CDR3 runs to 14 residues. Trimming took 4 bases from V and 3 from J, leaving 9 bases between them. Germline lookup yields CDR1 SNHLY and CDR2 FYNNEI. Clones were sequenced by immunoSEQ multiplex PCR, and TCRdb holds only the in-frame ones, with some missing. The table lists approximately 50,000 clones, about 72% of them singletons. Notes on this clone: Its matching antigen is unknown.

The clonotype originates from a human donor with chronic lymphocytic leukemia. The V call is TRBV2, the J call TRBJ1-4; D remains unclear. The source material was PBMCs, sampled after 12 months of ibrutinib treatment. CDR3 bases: TGTGCCAGCAGTGGGGGATGGGCTAATGAAAAACTGTTTTTT. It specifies CASSGGWANEKLFF.